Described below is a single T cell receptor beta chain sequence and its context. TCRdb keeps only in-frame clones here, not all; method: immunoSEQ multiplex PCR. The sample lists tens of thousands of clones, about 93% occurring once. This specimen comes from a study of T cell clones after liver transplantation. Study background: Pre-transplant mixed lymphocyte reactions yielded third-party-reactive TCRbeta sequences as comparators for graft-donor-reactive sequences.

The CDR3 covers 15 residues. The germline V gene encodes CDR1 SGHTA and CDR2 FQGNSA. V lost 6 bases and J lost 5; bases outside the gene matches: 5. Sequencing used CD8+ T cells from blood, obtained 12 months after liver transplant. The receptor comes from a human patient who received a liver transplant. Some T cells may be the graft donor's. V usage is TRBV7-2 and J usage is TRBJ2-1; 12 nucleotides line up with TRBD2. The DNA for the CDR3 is TGTGCCAGCAGACAACTAGCGGGAGGACACAATGAGCAGTTCTTC. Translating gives CASRQLAGGHNEQFF.